These 12 T cell receptor beta chains were sequenced from one sample in a study of cytomegalovirus exposure and HLA in healthy donors (dated by TCRdb to about 2017). Libraries were made using the immunoSEQ multiplex PCR assay. The multiplex PCR relied on a mix of 60 forward primers for TCR Vbeta segments and 13 reverse primers for TCR Jbeta segments. TCRdb took this table from immuneACCESS and kept in-frame rearrangements with V and J called. Such tables lack part of the clones; where checked against another copy, unresolved V genes explain under half of the gap, and the rest is unexplained. A total of about 94,000 clones appear in this sample, over 50% of them only once. Roughly 3.9% of the sample comes from the top ten. Sequencing used PBMCs. These receptors originate from a man under 40 in good health and CMV-seronegative.

The V gene is TRBV29-1, the J gene TRBJ2-5; a possible D gene is TRBD2 (6 bases). The assigned J gene may be wrong: the sequence end matches TRBJ2-7 better. The germline CDR1 and CDR2 sequences are SQVTM and ANQGSEA. The length of the CDR3 is 15 residues. For the CDR3, the DNA is TGCAGCGTTCGTTATGGATTAGCGGAGACCTACGAGCAGTACTTC. Translation gives CSVRYGLAETYEQYF.

For the CDR3, the DNA is TGTGCCAGCAGTCCCCAGGGTCCCAAGTACAATGAGCAGTTCTTC. Protein sequence: CASSPQGPKYNEQFF. The chain combines TRBV6-5 with TRBJ2-1; possibly TRBD1 for D (5 bases). Germline V gene lookup returns CDR1 MNHEY and CDR2 SVGAGI. V lost 5 bases, J lost 4 bases, and 15 bases lay in between. CDR3 size: 15 residues.

The chain carries TRBV19 and TRBJ1-3; D uncertain. V dropped 9 bases and J dropped 8 bases, with 20 bases sitting between them. CDR3 size: 14 residues. CDR1 is LNHDA and CDR2 is SQIVND in the germline V gene (reference sequence). The DNA of the CDR3 is TGTGCCAGCTCACTGGGCGCCCGTATGGACACCATATATTTT. Amino acids: CASSLGARMDTIYF. Based on the CDR3 plus reference TRBV19 and TRBJ1-3, the full variable domain is DGGITQSPKYLFRKEGQNVTLSCEQNLNHDAMYWYRQDPGQGLRLIYYSQIVNDFQKGDIAEGYSVSREKKESFPLTVTSAQKNPTAFYLCASSLGARMDTIYFGEGSWLTVV.

The chain couples TRBV7-6 to TRBJ1-1; TRBD1 agrees at 7 bases. The CDR3 is 15 amino acids. Germline CDR1 reads SGHVS; CDR2 reads FNYEAQ. V shed 4 bases and J 5 bases; nucleotides not matched to a gene: 10. In DNA form, the CDR3 reads TGTGCCAGCAGCTGGGGGACAGCCGATGGGACTGAAGCTTTCTTT. Protein: CASSWGTADGTEAFF.

CDR3 loop: CASSLRMNTEAFF. Here the CDR3 DNA reads TGCGCCAGCAGCCTTCGTATGAACACTGAAGCTTTCTTT. J is TRBJ1-1 and V is TRBV4-3; no clear D. V dropped 4 bases and J dropped 0 bases, with 6 bases sitting between them. The CDR3 covers 13 residues. Germline CDR1 and CDR2: LGHNA and YSLEER.

Regarding this clone: At one boundary the junction diverges from the germline segment, which might be a read error. The chain joins TRBV7-7 to TRBJ2-2, with 7 bases aligning to TRBD1. Per the germline V gene, CDR1 is SSHAT and CDR2 is FNYEAQ (reference sequence). The CDR3 extends over 16 amino acids. CDR3 nucleotide sequence: TGTGCTAGCAGCCCCGACAGGGTCCGTTGGACCGGGGAGCTGTTTTTT. Its protein is CASSPDRVRWTGELFF.

This chain uses TRBV5-1 with TRBJ1-3; maybe TRBD1 (6 bases). V was clipped by 0 bases and J by 8 bases, with 15 bases between them. The germline CDR1 and CDR2 sequences are SGHRS and YFSETQ. There are 15 residues in the CDR3. The CDR3 region is CASSLVGAARDTIYF. The CDR3 DNA follows: TGCGCCAGCAGCTTGGTGGGGGCGGCAAGGGACACCATATATTTT.

This clone occurred once. V gene TRBV7-9 combines with J gene TRBJ1-6; D not resolved. The CDR3 length is 14 residues. The germline V and J ends were trimmed by 4 bases and 8 bases, with 12 bases remaining between them. Germline assignment: CDR1 SEHNR and CDR2 FQNEAQ (reference sequence). CDR3 sequence (DNA): TGTGCCAGCAGCTCCACGGGGAGGGATTCACCCCTCCACTTT. Amino acids: CASSSTGRDSPLHF.

Here the CDR3 reads CASSQGQAGDYEQYF. Here the CDR3 DNA reads TGTGCCAGCAGCCAAGGCCAAGCGGGGGACTACGAGCAGTACTTC. The chain joins TRBV4-2 to TRBJ2-7, with TRBD2 matching 8 bases. V shed 1 base and J 3 bases; nucleotides not matched to a gene: 5. The length of the CDR3 is 15 residues. Germline CDR1 is LGHNA and CDR2 is YNFKEQ.

The genes are TRBV4-1 and TRBJ1-1; D not resolved. This CDR3 spans 14 amino acids. Trimming pared 3 bases from V and 5 bases from J, leaving 13 bases between. CDR1 is MGHRA and CDR2 is YSYEKL in the germline V gene. The CDR3 bases are TGCGCCAGCAGCCACCCTGGGAGGAAAACTGAAGCTTTCTTT. Its protein is CASSHPGRKTEAFF.

The table lists this clone with a few counts. The rearrangement links TRBV7-3 to TRBJ2-2; 13 nucleotides agree with TRBD2. The CDR3 covers 18 residues. Germline V CDR1 and CDR2: SGHTA, FQGTGA. J gave up 4 bases and V 6 bases, and 11 bases lay outside the gene matches. The CDR3 region has the DNA TGTGCCAGCAGGGGTCGACTAGCGGGGGGATCCGGCACCGGGGAGCTGTTTTTT. This encodes CASRGRLAGGSGTGELFF.

V and J are TRBV15 and TRBJ2-3, with 8 bases fitting TRBD2. The CDR3 has 14 residues. Germline V lookup: CDR1 LNHNV, CDR2 YYDKDF (reference sequence). The trim removed 7 bases at V and 2 bases at J, leaving 5 bases unmatched. The DNA for the CDR3 is TGTGCCACCACTCGGGGGGGCCTCACAGATACGCAGTATTTT. Amino acids: CATTRGGLTDTQYF.